A single sample is the source of the 20 T cell receptor beta chains below, sequenced in a study of blood T cells in healthy people across ages. Sample-barcoded 5' priming and a J-beta primer mix drove a second PCR of roughly 6 to 12 cycles. TCRdb itself ran the 5' RACE reads through MiXCR, one entry per CDR3 protein. The data contain over a million distinct CDR3 sequences, 42% of them singletons. Sequencing used blood. Source of these receptors: a woman aged 18-35 years in good health.

The J gene is TRBJ2-7, the V gene TRBV7-3; the match to TRBD1 covers 7 bases. CDR1 is SGHTA and CDR2 is FQGTGA in the germline V gene. The CDR3 covers 15 residues. With V trimmed by 2 bases and J by 0 bases, 4 bases remained unmatched. In DNA form, the CDR3 reads TGTGCCAGCAGCTTATCGACAGGGCCCTCCTACGAGCAGTACTTC. Amino acid sequence: CASSLSTGPSYEQYF.

This chain uses TRBV5-1 with TRBJ1-3; D is ambiguous. Germline V CDR1 and CDR2: SGHRS, YFSETQ. The CDR3 is 14 amino acids. The V end was cut by 0 bases, the J end by 3 bases, with 7 bases between. The CDR3 spells CASSLAPVGNTIYF. CDR3 in DNA: TGCGCCAGCAGCTTGGCCCCTGTTGGAAACACCATATATTTT. Full variable domain (outside the CDR3, taken from reference TRBV5-1 and TRBJ1-3): KAGVTQTPRYLIKTRGQQVTLSCSPISGHRSVSWYQQTPGQGLQFLFEYFSETQRNKGNFPGRFSGRQFSNSRSEMNVSTLELGDSALYLCASSLAPVGNTIYFGEGSWLTVV.

This clonotype has only a few counts. V and J are TRBV11-2 and TRBJ2-1; 11 positions agree with TRBD2. The germline V gene encodes CDR1 SGHAT and CDR2 FQNNGV. The CDR3 is made up of 17 amino acids. With V trimmed by 3 bases and J by 3 bases, 7 bases remained unmatched. The CDR3 nucleotides are TGTGCCAGCAGCTTTTGGGCTAGCGGGAGGTACTACAATGAGCAGTTCTTC. It encodes CASSFWASGRYYNEQFF. Full variable domain (missing parts from reference TRBV11-2 and TRBJ2-1): EAGVAQSPRYKIIEKRQSVAFWCNPISGHATLYWYQQILGQGPKLLIQFQNNGVVDDSQLPKDRFSAERLKGVDSTLKIQPAKLEDSAVYLCASSFWASGRYYNEQFFGPGTRLTVL.

CDR3 sequence (DNA): TGTGCCAGCATCTTGGACGGGACATCCTACGAGCAGTACTTC. Amino acids: CASILDGTSYEQYF. The chain is built from TRBV6-1 and TRBJ2-7, with D tentatively TRBD1 (6 bases). V was shortened by 7 bases and J by 1 base, with 14 bases between the two germline ends. The CDR3 is 14 residues long. Germline V CDR1 and CDR2: MNHNS, SASEGT.

This clonotype was counted a few times. The V gene is TRBV7-2, the J gene TRBJ2-1; no clear D. With 6 bases removed from V and 8 bases from J, the gap between germline ends came to 23 bases. CDR1 SGHTA and CDR2 FQGNSA come from the germline V gene. CDR3 length: 16 residues. The CDR3 spells CASSRHLYVGYDEQFF. Here the CDR3 DNA reads TGTGCCAGCAGTCGTCATCTATACGTGGGTTACGATGAGCAGTTCTTC.

Details on this clonotype: This may stem from a read error, because a much larger clone lies one nucleotide away. J is TRBJ2-5 and V is TRBV12-3 or TRBV12-4; D gene uncertain. V lost 4 bases, J lost 5 bases, and 5 bases lay in between. The CDR3 extends over 11 amino acids. CDR3 region: CASSYWETQYF. The CDR3, as DNA: TGTGCCAGCAGTTATTGGGAGACCCAGTACTTC.

This clonotype was counted a few times. The V call is TRBV29-1, the J call TRBJ1-5; 8 bases match TRBD1. The V and J ends lost 6 bases and 0 bases, in that order; junction bases with no gene match: 13. The CDR3 length is 17 residues. The germline CDR1 and CDR2 sequences are SQVTM and ANQGSEA. The CDR3 sequence is CSVVEQGDMYSNQPQHF. The DNA of the CDR3 is TGCAGCGTCGTAGAACAGGGGGACATGTATAGCAATCAGCCCCAGCATTTT.

The rearrangement uses TRBV3-1 and TRBJ1-1, with no clear D. CDR1 and CDR2 (germline): LGHDT, YNNKEL (reference sequence). The CDR3 contains 16 residues. The ends were cut back, 3 bases at V and 1 base at J, with 15 bases in the middle. The CDR3 sequence is CASSHRGRRSNTEAFF. CDR3 nucleotide sequence: TGTGCCAGCAGCCATCGGGGTAGACGATCGAACACTGAAGCTTTCTTT.

The chain couples TRBV13 to TRBJ2-7; maybe TRBD2 (6 bases). Per germline, CDR1 PRHDT and CDR2 FYEKMQ (reference sequence). The V and J ends lost 2 bases and 4 bases respectively, with 12 bases between them. This CDR3 spans 14 amino acids. The DNA of the CDR3 is TGTGCCAGCAGCTTAATGGGACTGACTTACGAGCAGTACTTC. It yields the protein CASSLMGLTYEQYF.

J is TRBJ2-6 and V is TRBV10-3, with 10 bases that match TRBD1. J gave up 1 base and V 7 bases, and 4 bases lay outside the gene matches. This CDR3 is built from 16 residues. Looked up from germline, CDR1 is ENHRY and CDR2 is SYGVKD. The CDR3: CAITGTGASGANVLTF. CDR3 DNA sequence: TGTGCCATCACTGGGACAGGGGCATCTGGGGCCAACGTCCTGACTTTC.

In its sample, this clonotype was seen a few times. The rearrangement uses TRBV3-1 and TRBJ2-5; 8 nucleotides agree with TRBD2. The length of the CDR3 is 17 residues. Germline assignment: CDR1 LGHDT and CDR2 YNNKEL (reference sequence). V shed 0 bases, J shed 1 base, and the junction held 7 bases outside the gene matches. The CDR3 DNA follows: TGTGCCAGCAGCCAAGATCCTCCAGCGGGGGTCCAAGAGACCCAGTACTTC. This translates into CASSQDPPAGVQETQYF.

The chain is built from TRBV4-1 and TRBJ2-1, with 11 nucleotides matching TRBD2. V gave up 6 bases and J gave up 8 bases; unmatched junction bases: 12. Per the germline V gene, CDR1 is MGHRA and CDR2 is YSYEKL. This CDR3 spans 16 amino acids. Written as DNA, the CDR3 is TGCGCCAGCAGTTCCGATATAGCGGGAGGGAGGGATGAGCAGTTCTTC. Translated: CASSSDIAGGRDEQFF.

In this sample, this clonotype turned up a few times. The CDR3 DNA reads TGCAGCGCCCTCGCTCAGACACTGAACACCGGGGAGCTGTTTTTT. It yields the protein CSALAQTLNTGELFF. V usage is TRBV29-1 and J usage is TRBJ2-2; D remains ambiguous. This CDR3 has 15 amino acids. V was trimmed by 7 bases and J by 1 base, leaving 16 bases between them. The germline gives CDR1 SQVTM, CDR2 ANQGSEA.

This chain joins TRBV5-1 and TRBJ1-3, with 8 bases identical to TRBD1. V trimming: 4 bases; J trimming: 0 bases; junction bases outside the gene matches: 6. Germline V gene lookup returns CDR1 SGHRS and CDR2 YFSETQ. This CDR3 is built from 16 residues. CDR3 loop: CASSLRTGSSGNTIYF. Written as DNA, the CDR3 is TGCGCCAGCAGCCTGCGGACAGGGAGCTCTGGAAACACCATATATTTT. Supplemented by reference TRBV5-1 and TRBJ1-3, the full variable domain reads KAGVTQTPRYLIKTRGQQVTLSCSPISGHRSVSWYQQTPGQGLQFLFEYFSETQRNKGNFPGRFSGRQFSNSRSEMNVSTLELGDSALYLCASSLRTGSSGNTIYFGEGSWLTVV.

This clonotype appeared a few times. The chain has TRBV5-1 and TRBJ2-1, with TRBD2 matching over 9 bases. The CDR3 runs 13 residues. V gave up 5 bases and J gave up 9 bases; unmatched junction bases: 6. Germline V lookup: CDR1 SGHRS, CDR2 YFSETQ. CDR3 protein: CASRGGGDGEQFF. CDR3 DNA: TGCGCCAGCAGGGGCGGGGGGGATGGTGAGCAGTTCTTC.

In this sample, this clonotype turned up a few times. The CDR3 loop is CASSSRTSLGRPSTDTQYF. The CDR3 nucleotides read TGTGCCAGCAGCTCTAGGACCTCGTTGGGGAGGCCCAGCACAGATACGCAGTATTTT. This chain uses TRBV11-2 with TRBJ2-3, with a weak D call TRBD2 (6 bases). The V and J ends lost 4 bases and 0 bases respectively, with 23 bases between them. The CDR3 has 19 residues. Per the germline V gene, CDR1 is SGHAT and CDR2 is FQNNGV.

This clonotype was counted a few times. V is TRBV5-1 and J is TRBJ2-5, with D perhaps TRBD1 or TRBD2 (5 bases each). Germline V gene sequence: CDR1 SGHRS, CDR2 YFSETQ. The V end lost 10 bases, the J end lost 2 bases, and 15 bases lay between the germline ends. This CDR3 contains 13 residues. CDR3 bases: TGCGCCGGTCATACGGGGCTTCAAGAGACCCAGTACTTC. Protein: CAGHTGLQETQYF.

Here the CDR3 reads CASSSGFYQPQHF. In DNA form, the CDR3 reads TGTGCCAGCAGCTCAGGGTTTTATCAGCCCCAGCATTTT. The gene calls are TRBV3-1 and TRBJ1-5, with TRBD1 as a possible D gene (5 bases). The CDR3 sequence is 13 residues long. CDR1 and CDR2 from the germline V gene are LGHDT and YNNKEL (reference sequence). Trimming pared 5 bases from V and 5 bases from J, leaving 10 bases between.

The chain recombines TRBV20-1 with TRBJ1-2, with D perhaps matching TRBD1 (5 bases). CDR1 is DFQATT and CDR2 is SNEGSKA in the germline V gene (reference sequence). V was trimmed by 0 bases and J by 6 bases, leaving 17 bases between them. The CDR3 has 15 residues. Written as DNA, the CDR3 is TGCAGTGCTAGAGATTTCCCCCAGGGTGAGGATGGCTACACCTTC. Its protein is CSARDFPQGEDGYTF.

This clonotype turned up a few times. This sequence joins TRBV5-1 and TRBJ2-1; maybe TRBD2 (5 bases). CDR1 and CDR2 (germline): SGHRS, YFSETQ. This CDR3 contains 14 residues. V was shortened by 0 bases and J by 3 bases, with 7 bases between the two germline ends. CDR3: CASSLARDYNEQFF. In nucleotides, the CDR3 is TGCGCCAGCAGCTTGGCTCGGGACTACAATGAGCAGTTCTTC. The complete variable domain, with remaining parts taken from reference TRBV5-1 and TRBJ2-1, reads KAGVTQTPRYLIKTRGQQVTLSCSPISGHRSVSWYQQTPGQGLQFLFEYFSETQRNKGNFPGRFSGRQFSNSRSEMNVSTLELGDSALYLCASSLARDYNEQFFGPGTRLTVL.